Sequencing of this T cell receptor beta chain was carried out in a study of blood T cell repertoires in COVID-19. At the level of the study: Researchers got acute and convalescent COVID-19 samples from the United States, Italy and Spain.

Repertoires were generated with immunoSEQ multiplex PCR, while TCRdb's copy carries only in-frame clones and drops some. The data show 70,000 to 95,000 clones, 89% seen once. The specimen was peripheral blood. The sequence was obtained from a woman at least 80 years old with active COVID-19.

The chain's CDR3 is CAWGPGGQGYTF. As DNA, the CDR3 is TGTGCCTGGGGACCAGGGGGTCAAGGCTACACCTTC. The chain combines TRBV30 with TRBJ1-2; 7 bases map to TRBD1. V shed 5 bases and J 8 bases; nucleotides not matched to a gene: 8. Germline CDR1 and CDR2: GTSNPN and SVGIG (reference sequence). The CDR3 has 12 amino acids. Looking up the rest from reference TRBV30 and TRBJ1-2 gives the full variable domain: SQTIHQWPATLVQPVGSPLSLECTVEGTSNPNLYWYRQAAGRGLQLLFYSVGIGQISSEVPQNLSASRPQDRQFILSSKKLLLSDSGFYLCAWGPGGQGYTFGSGTRLTVV.